This T cell receptor (beta chain) was recovered during a study of beta chain features in type 1 diabetes. CDR3 length equals 17 residues. CDR1 SGHDN and CDR2 FVKESK come from the germline V gene. Trimming took off 1 base at V and 8 bases at J, with 21 bases between the two ends. Expressed TCRB transcripts were sequenced after all isolated RNA was converted to cDNA. Assay used: immunoSEQ multiplex PCR; TCRdb lists only in-frame clones, some missing. Of 200,000 to 250,000 clones listed, roughly 13% are singletons. Sequenced sample: naive CD4+ T cells from blood. The receptor's source is a middle-aged woman in good health. The chain recombines TRBV14 with TRBJ2-1; D might be TRBD2 (6 bases). The CDR3 sequence is CASSQARRAGPRYEQFF. Written as DNA, the CDR3 is TGTGCCAGCAGCCAAGCTCGGAGGGCGGGTCCCCGGTATGAGCAGTTCTTC.